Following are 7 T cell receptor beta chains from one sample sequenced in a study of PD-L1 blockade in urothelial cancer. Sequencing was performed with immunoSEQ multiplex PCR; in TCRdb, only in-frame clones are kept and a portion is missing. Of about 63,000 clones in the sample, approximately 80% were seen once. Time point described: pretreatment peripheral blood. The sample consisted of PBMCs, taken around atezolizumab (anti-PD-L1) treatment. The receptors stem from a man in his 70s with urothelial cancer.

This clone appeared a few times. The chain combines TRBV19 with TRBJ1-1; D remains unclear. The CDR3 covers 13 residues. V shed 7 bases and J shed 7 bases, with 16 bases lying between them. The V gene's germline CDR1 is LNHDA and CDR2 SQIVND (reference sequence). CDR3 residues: CASKVSGYYEAFF. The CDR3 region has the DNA TGTGCCAGTAAGGTCTCAGGTTATTATGAAGCTTTCTTT.

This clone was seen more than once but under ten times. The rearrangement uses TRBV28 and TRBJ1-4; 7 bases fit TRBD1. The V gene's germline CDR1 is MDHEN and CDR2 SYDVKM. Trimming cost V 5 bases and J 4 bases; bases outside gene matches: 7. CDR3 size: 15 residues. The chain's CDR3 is CASSHRQGDNEKLFF. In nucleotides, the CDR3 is TGTGCCAGCAGTCATCGACAGGGAGATAATGAAAAACTGTTTTTT. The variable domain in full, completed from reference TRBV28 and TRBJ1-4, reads DVKVTQSSRYLVKRTGEKVFLECVQDMDHENMFWYRQDPGLGLRLIYFSYDVKMKEKGDIPEGYSVSREKKERFSLILESASTNQTSMYLCASSHRQGDNEKLFFGSGTQLSVL.

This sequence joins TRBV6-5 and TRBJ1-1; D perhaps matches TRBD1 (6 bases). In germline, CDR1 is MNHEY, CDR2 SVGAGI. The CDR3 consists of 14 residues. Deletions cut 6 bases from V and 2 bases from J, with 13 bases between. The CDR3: CASSRMDSNTEAFF. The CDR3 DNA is TGTGCCAGCAGCCGAATGGACAGCAACACTGAAGCTTTCTTT.

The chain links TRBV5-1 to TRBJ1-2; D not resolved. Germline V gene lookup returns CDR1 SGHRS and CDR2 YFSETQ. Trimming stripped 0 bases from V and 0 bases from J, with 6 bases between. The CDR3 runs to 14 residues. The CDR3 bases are TGCGCCAGCAGCTTGGATACAACTAACTATGGCTACACCTTC. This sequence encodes CASSLDTTNYGYTF.

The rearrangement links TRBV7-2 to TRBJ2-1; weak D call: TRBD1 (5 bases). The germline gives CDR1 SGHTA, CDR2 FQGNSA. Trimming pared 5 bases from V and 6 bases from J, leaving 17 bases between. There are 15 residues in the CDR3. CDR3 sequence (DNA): TGTGCCAGCAGCCCCGTGGTTGGGGCCGGCAATGAGCAGTTCTTC. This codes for CASSPVVGAGNEQFF.

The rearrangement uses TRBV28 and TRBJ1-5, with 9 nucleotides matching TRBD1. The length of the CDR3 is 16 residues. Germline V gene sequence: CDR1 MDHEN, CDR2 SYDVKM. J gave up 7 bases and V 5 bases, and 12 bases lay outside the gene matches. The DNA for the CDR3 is TGTGCCAGCAGTGATCTGACAGGGGGTATAAGCCAGCCCCAGCATTTT. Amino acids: CASSDLTGGISQPQHF.

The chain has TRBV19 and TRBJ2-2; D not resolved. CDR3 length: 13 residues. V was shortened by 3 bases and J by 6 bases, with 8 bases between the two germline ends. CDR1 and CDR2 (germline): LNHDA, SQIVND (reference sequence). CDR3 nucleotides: TGTGCCAGTAGTATTCAGAATGCCGGGGAGCTGTTTTTT. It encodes CASSIQNAGELFF.